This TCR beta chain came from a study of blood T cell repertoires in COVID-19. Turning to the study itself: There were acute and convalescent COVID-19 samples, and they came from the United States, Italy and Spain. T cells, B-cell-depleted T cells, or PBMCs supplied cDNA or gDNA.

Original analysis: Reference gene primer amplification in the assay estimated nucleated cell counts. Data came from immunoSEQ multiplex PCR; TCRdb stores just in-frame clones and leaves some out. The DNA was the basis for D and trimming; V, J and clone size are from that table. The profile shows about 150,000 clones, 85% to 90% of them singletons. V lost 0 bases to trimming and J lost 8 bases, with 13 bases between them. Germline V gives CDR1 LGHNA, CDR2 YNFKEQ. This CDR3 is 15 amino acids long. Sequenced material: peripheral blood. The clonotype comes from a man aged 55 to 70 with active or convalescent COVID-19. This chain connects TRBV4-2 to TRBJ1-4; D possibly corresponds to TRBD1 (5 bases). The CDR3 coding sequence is TGTGCCAGCAGCCAAGAACCCAGGGTGGGAGAAAAACTGTTTTTT. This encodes CASSQEPRVGEKLFF.